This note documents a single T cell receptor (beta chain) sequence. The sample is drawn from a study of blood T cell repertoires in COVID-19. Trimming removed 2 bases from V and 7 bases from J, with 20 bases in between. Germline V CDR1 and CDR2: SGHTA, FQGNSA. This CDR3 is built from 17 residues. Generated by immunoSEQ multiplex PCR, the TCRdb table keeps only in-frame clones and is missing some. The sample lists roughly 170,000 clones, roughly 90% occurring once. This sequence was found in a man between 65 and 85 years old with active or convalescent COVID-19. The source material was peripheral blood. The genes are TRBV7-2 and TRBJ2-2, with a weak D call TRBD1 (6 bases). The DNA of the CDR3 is TGTGCCAGCAGCTTAAATCAGAAGAGGCAGGGGATCGGGGAGCTGTTTTTT. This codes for CASSLNQKRQGIGELFF. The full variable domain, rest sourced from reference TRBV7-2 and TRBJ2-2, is GAGVSQSPSNKVTEKGKDVELRCDPISGHTALYWYRQSLGQGLEFLIYFQGNSAPDKSGLPSDRFSAERTGGSVSTLTIQRTQQEDSAVYLCASSLNQKRQGIGELFFGEGSRLTVL.